The T cell receptor beta chain under discussion was sequenced for a study of blood T cell repertoires in COVID-19. The CDR3 spans 16 residues. The V segment lost 0 bases and the J segment 2 bases; nucleotides outside the gene matches: 3. Per the germline V gene, CDR1 is LGHNA and CDR2 is YSLEER. Clones were sequenced by immunoSEQ multiplex PCR, and TCRdb holds only the in-frame ones, with some missing. The sample shows tens of thousands of clones, more than 65% of them seen only once. Sequencing was done on a sample of peripheral blood. The chain combines TRBV4-3 with TRBJ2-3, with 9 bases lining up with TRBD2. This clonotype was obtained from a man older than 75 with COVID-19, enrolled during active disease. CDR3 amino acids: CASSQDLAGSTDTQYF. CDR3 coding DNA: TGCGCCAGCAGCCAAGATCTAGCGGGGTCCACAGATACGCAGTATTTT.